A selection of T cell receptor beta chains follows, all from one sample in a study of cytomegalovirus exposure and HLA in healthy donors. TCRdb keeps only in-frame clones here, not all; method: immunoSEQ multiplex PCR. Of under 200,000 clones in the sample, around 81% are singletons; the top ten hold approximately 2%. Source material: PBMCs. These receptors came from a man younger than 40 in good health and CMV-seronegative. CDR3s include the opening cysteine and the closing phenylalanine or tryptophan. A D gene is named only where the DNA matches it firmly. Clone size is stated in some rows and not others, as once, few, many or a class when expanded.

v_call,d_call,clone_size,j_call,cdr3_aa,cdr3_nt
TRBV19,TRBD1,NA,TRBJ1-2,CASSTEQGLYTF,TGTGCCAGTAGTACAGAACAGGGGCTCTACACCTTC
TRBV6-6,NA,NA,TRBJ2-7,CASSYSRGAREQYF,TGTGCCAGCAGTTACTCTCGGGGGGCTCGCGAGCAGTACTTC
TRBV2,NA,NA,TRBJ1-2,CASSPDSRGYTF,TGTGCCAGCAGCCCGGACAGTCGGGGCTACACCTTC
TRBV2,TRBD2,NA,TRBJ2-1,CASNLGTSGSSFVYNEQFF,TGTGCCAGCAACCTCGGGACTAGCGGGAGCTCCTTCGTCTACAATGAGCAGTTCTTC
TRBV5-1,NA,NA,TRBJ2-3,CASSLERSTDTQYF,TGCGCCAGCAGCTTGGAGAGAAGCACAGATACGCAGTATTTT
TRBV27,TRBD1,NA,TRBJ1-2,CASSLGTGYGYTF,TGTGCCAGCAGTTTAGGGACAGGGTATGGCTACACCTTC
TRBV27,NA,NA,TRBJ2-7,CASKIRERLGEQYF,TGTGCCAGCAAGATACGGGAGAGACTGGGCGAGCAGTACTTC
TRBV6-1,TRBD1,few,TRBJ2-1,CASSRQGSYNEQFF,TGTGCCAGCAGCCGACAGGGGAGCTACAATGAGCAGTTCTTC
TRBV19,TRBD1,few,TRBJ1-1,CASLGTERNTEAFF,TGTGCCAGCCTAGGGACAGAACGGAACACTGAAGCTTTCTTT
TRBV4-1,TRBD2,NA,TRBJ2-7,CASSQEDEGPSGRGEQYF,TGCGCCAGCAGCCAAGAAGATGAGGGGCCAAGCGGGAGGGGCGAGCAGTACTTC
TRBV25-1,NA,few,TRBJ1-4,CASSVLQGESVIEKLFF,TGTGCCAGCAGTGTGTTACAGGGAGAATCTGTCATTGAAAAACTGTTTTTT
TRBV4-1,NA,NA,TRBJ2-1,CASNQVAQGSSYNEQFF,TGCGCCAGCAACCAAGTCGCCCAGGGGAGCTCCTACAATGAGCAGTTCTTC
TRBV7-2,NA,NA,TRBJ1-1,CASSFILQYGIVNTEAFF,TGTGCCAGCAGCTTCATACTCCAATACGGGATCGTGAACACTGAAGCTTTCTTT
TRBV5-1,NA,NA,TRBJ2-2,CASSTWTVNGELFF,TGCGCCAGCAGCACATGGACAGTCAACGGGGAGCTGTTTTTT
TRBV19,TRBD2,once,TRBJ2-7,CASSLLAGEWGEQYF,TGTGCCAGTAGCCTACTAGCGGGAGAGTGGGGCGAGCAGTACTTC
TRBV25-1,NA,NA,TRBJ2-7,CATPLYEQYF,TGTGCCACTCCTTTATACGAGCAGTACTTC
TRBV10-1,NA,NA,TRBJ2-7,CASSEGLNPLEQYF,TGCGCCAGCAGTGAGGGTCTAAACCCGCTAGAGCAGTACTTC
TRBV7-3,TRBD1,NA,TRBJ2-1,CASSPGGQYNEQFF,TGTGCCAGCAGCCCAGGGGGCCAATACAATGAGCAGTTCTTC
TRBV25-1,TRBD2,NA,TRBJ2-2,CASSESGSGRILAGELFF,TGTGCCAGCAGTGAAAGTGGTAGCGGGAGAATATTGGCCGGGGAGCTGTTTTTT
TRBV4-1,NA,NA,TRBJ2-1,CASSQEGGGWGIYNEQFF,TGCGCCAGCAGCCAAGAGGGTGGCGGGTGGGGTATTTACAATGAGCAGTTCTTC
TRBV5-1,NA,few,TRBJ1-1,CASSTFSGNTEAFF,TGCGCCAGCAGCACGTTTTCAGGGAACACTGAAGCTTTCTTT
TRBV5-1,TRBD2,many,TRBJ2-7,CASSLRLAEIYEQYF,TGCGCCAGCAGCTTGAGACTAGCGGAGATCTACGAGCAGTACTTC